The next 8 T cell receptor beta chains were all read from a single sample in a study of T cell changes during pregnancy in multiple sclerosis. Sequencing used immunoSEQ multiplex PCR; TCRdb keeps in-frame clones, though not all of them. The data hold fewer than 90,000 clones, with 85% to 95% observed a single time. The sample was peripheral blood, taken in the third trimester of pregnancy. The receptors were sampled from a female donor with multiple sclerosis, enrolled in a pregnancy study.

The gene calls are TRBV5-1 and TRBJ2-3; D gene ambiguous. This CDR3 is 15 amino acids long. V was trimmed by 0 bases and J by 4 bases, leaving 12 bases between them. Germline assignment: CDR1 SGHRS and CDR2 YFSETQ. The CDR3 bases are TGCGCCAGCAGCTTGGCCGCCCCGGTACCAGATACGCAGTATTTT. This gives the protein CASSLAAPVPDTQYF. Supplemented by reference TRBV5-1 and TRBJ2-3, the full variable domain reads KAGVTQTPRYLIKTRGQQVTLSCSPISGHRSVSWYQQTPGQGLQFLFEYFSETQRNKGNFPGRFSGRQFSNSRSEMNVSTLELGDSALYLCASSLAAPVPDTQYFGPGTRLTVL.

The sample holds one count of this clone. This chain uses TRBV5-4 with TRBJ2-3, with D possibly matching TRBD2 (6 bases). Trimming shortened V by 1 base and J by 1 base, and 13 bases separated the two germline ends. This CDR3 is 16 amino acids long. Germline-derived CDR1 and CDR2 are SGHNT and YYREEE (reference sequence). This chain's CDR3 is CASSLLREAGTDTQYF. Written as DNA, the CDR3 is TGTGCCAGCAGCTTGCTTAGGGAGGCGGGCACAGATACGCAGTATTTT.

This chain connects TRBV25-1 to TRBJ1-2, with 8 bases lining up with TRBD1. The CDR3 has 17 amino acids. The J segment lost 5 bases and the V segment lost 6 bases, leaving 17 bases of the junction unmatched. The germline V gene encodes CDR1 MGHDK and CDR2 SYGVNS. CDR3 sequence reads: CASSEAFQGAGFYGYTF. CDR3 nucleotide sequence: TGTGCCAGCAGCGAAGCCTTTCAGGGGGCCGGCTTTTATGGCTACACCTTC.

J is TRBJ1-1 and V is TRBV5-1; 8 nucleotides align to TRBD1. The germline V gene has CDR1 SGHRS and CDR2 YFSETQ. The V gene end was trimmed by 3 bases and the J gene end by 7 bases; junction bases not matched to a gene: 5. The CDR3 extends over 13 amino acids. CDR3 in DNA: TGCGCCAGCAGCTACGGACAGGGCGGTGAAGCTTTCTTT. Protein product: CASSYGQGGEAFF.

The chain employs TRBV18 and TRBJ2-5, with D tentatively TRBD1 (7 bases). The germline gives CDR1 KGHSH, CDR2 LQKENI. The V end lost 3 bases, the J end lost 4 bases, and 24 bases lay between the germline ends. CDR3 length: 18 residues. CDR3 region: CASSPAKISGGGRETQYF. The CDR3 DNA sequence: TGTGCCAGCTCACCGGCAAAAATCTCAGGGGGAGGCCGAGAGACCCAGTACTTC.

The J gene is TRBJ1-5, the V gene TRBV19; possible D gene TRBD1, 5 bases. This CDR3 spans 17 amino acids. The V gene lost 5 bases and the J gene lost 2 bases, with 19 bases spanning the gap. Germline V gene lookup returns CDR1 LNHDA and CDR2 SQIVND (reference sequence). In DNA form, the CDR3 reads TGTGCCAGTAGTCCGCGACCCGGCAGGGCGGGCAATCAGCCCCAGCATTTT. This sequence encodes CASSPRPGRAGNQPQHF.

The V call is TRBV5-4, the J call TRBJ2-1; TRBD2 aligns across 12 bases. Germline V gene data show CDR1 as SGHNT and CDR2 as YYREEE (reference sequence). The CDR3 extends over 17 amino acids. V lost 4 bases, J lost 0 bases, and 5 bases stayed unmatched. CDR3 nucleotides: TGTGCCAGCAGCCCCCGGACTAGCGGGGCCTCCTACAATGAGCAGTTCTTC. Translating gives CASSPRTSGASYNEQFF.

CDR3 amino acids: CASVEAGGPVNEQFF. CDR3 sequence (DNA): TGTGCCAGCGTGGAAGCGGGAGGGCCTGTGAATGAGCAGTTCTTC. The gene calls are TRBV21-1 and TRBJ2-1; the table calls TRBD2, which could not be checked here. TRBV21-1 is a listed pseudogene. CDR3 length: 15 amino acids.